The present T cell receptor (beta chain) was sequenced within a study of T cells after yellow fever vaccination. General study points: The secondary response was weaker, and its peak arrived faster, on day 5 versus 15.

The authors made TCR cDNA by 5'RACE template switching, adding a universal primer site and UMIs. TCRdb reprocessed the 5' RACE reads with MiXCR, giving one entry per CDR3 protein. The sample records fewer than 500,000 distinct CDR3 sequences, around a sixth being singletons. To note about this clonotype: Its cognate antigen is unknown.

Germline V gives CDR1 SGHDT, CDR2 YYEEEE. The CDR3 sequence is 15 residues long. The germline V and J ends were trimmed by 2 bases and 5 bases, with 17 bases remaining between them. The TCR sequence derives from a man aged 18-30 years who received the YFV17D yellow fever vaccine. This specimen was PBMCs, taken before the yellow fever booster vaccination. V gene TRBV5-6 combines with J gene TRBJ2-7; D uncertain. The chain's CDR3 is CASSFRAEVRHEQYV. In nucleotides, the CDR3 is TGTGCCAGCAGCTTCCGAGCTGAGGTACGTCACGAGCAGTACGTC.